The rows below give T cell receptor beta chains drawn from one sample of a study of T and B cells in COVID-19 patients. TCRdb called the multiplex PCR reads again in MiXCR, with one record for every CDR3 protein. The sample consists of approximately 5,000 distinct CDR3 sequences, roughly 26% of them appearing once. The sample taken for sequencing was blood. These receptors all come from a human donor with active COVID-19. CDR3s leave out the opening cysteine and the closing phenylalanine or tryptophan.

J	V	CDR3
TRBJ1-6	TRBV7-9	ASSPGTGRGSPLH
TRBJ1-4	TRBV5-5	ASSPKGATNEKLF
TRBJ2-3	TRBV6-2/TRBV6-3	ASTRPGLAGTDTQY
TRBJ2-5	TRBV7-2	ASSRGRAETQY
TRBJ1-2	TRBV19	ASQMSTGQGRGGYT
TRBJ2-2	TRBV30	AWSGLAGGPSGELF
TRBJ2-1	TRBV6-5	ASRPGTSGRVGKSYNEQF
TRBJ1-6	TRBV27	ASNLDRRNSPLH
TRBJ2-7	TRBV5-5	ASSLTRGRKQY
TRBJ2-4	TRBV7-6	ASSRAGENIQY
TRBJ1-5	TRBV6-5	ASSKQGYQNQPQH
TRBJ2-7	TRBV5-6	ASSPPLAAHSYEQY
TRBJ2-1	TRBV29-1	STGQSSYNEQF
TRBJ1-2	TRBV29-1	SAESTFNYNYT
TRBJ2-3	TRBV9	ASSAGLAGWYWADTQY
TRBJ2-3	TRBV11-2	ASSLGGRDTQY
TRBJ1-1	TRBV7-9	ASSLGQGSSGTEAF
TRBJ2-1	TRBV6-5	ASRGLAGLYNEQF
TRBJ1-5	TRBV7-2	ASSWDLINQPQH
TRBJ2-5	TRBV5-1	ASSLLAGAQETQY
TRBJ1-1	TRBV19	ASSHQNTEAF
TRBJ1-1	TRBV7-7	ASSLDQNTEAF